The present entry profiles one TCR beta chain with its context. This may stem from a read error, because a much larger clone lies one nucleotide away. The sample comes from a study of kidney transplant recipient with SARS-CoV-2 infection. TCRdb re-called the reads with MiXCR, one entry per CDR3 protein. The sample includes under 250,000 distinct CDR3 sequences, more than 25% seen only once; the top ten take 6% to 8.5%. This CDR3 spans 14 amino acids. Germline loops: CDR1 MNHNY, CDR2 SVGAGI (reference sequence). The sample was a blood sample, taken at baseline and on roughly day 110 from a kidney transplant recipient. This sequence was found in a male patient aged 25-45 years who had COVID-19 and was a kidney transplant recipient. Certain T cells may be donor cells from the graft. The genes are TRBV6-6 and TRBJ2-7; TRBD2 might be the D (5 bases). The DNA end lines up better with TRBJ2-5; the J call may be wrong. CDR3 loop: CASSYSDQRETQYF. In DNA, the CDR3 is TGTGCCAGCAGTTACTCGGATCAGCGGGAGACCCAGTACTTC.